The present entry profiles one T cell receptor beta chain with its context. This entry belongs to a study of molecular identifiers for immune sequencing clone quantification. In preparing bulk TCR libraries, previously described methods and listed TCR primers were used. TCRdb processed the PCR reads anew with MiXCR; each CDR3 protein has one entry. The repertoire consists of 600,000 to 650,000 distinct CDR3 sequences, with roughly 21% occurring once and the leading ten covering roughly 0.85%. Per the germline V gene, CDR1 is SGHTA and CDR2 is FQGTGA. Trimming cost V 5 bases and J 5 bases, with 19 bases left between them. CDR3 length equals 16 residues.

This TCR was sampled from a human donor in good health. Some libraries in this study had Jurkat cell RNA spiked in. The V gene is TRBV7-3, the J gene TRBJ2-1, with D perhaps TRBD1 (6 bases). The sequenced sample consisted of naive CD8+ T cells from blood, with Jurkat cell RNA spiked in. Subset denoted: FACS-sorted CD8+CD4-CCR7+CD45RA+ naive T cells. CDR3 DNA sequence: TGTGCCAGCAGCCCCCGGACAGCGCTTACCAACAATGAGCAGTTCTTC. This encodes CASSPRTALTNNEQFF.